The rows below give T cell receptor beta chains drawn from one sample of a study of blood T cell repertoires in COVID-19. Repertoires were generated with immunoSEQ multiplex PCR, while TCRdb's copy carries only in-frame clones and drops some. The repertoire holds 260,000 or so clones, with roughly four fifths as singletons. The sample taken for sequencing was peripheral blood. These receptors came from a woman between 70 and 85 years old with acute or convalescent COVID-19. CDR3s include the opening cysteine and the closing phenylalanine or tryptophan. The D gene is left open where the match is weak. Some rows mark clone size as missing; the rest say once, few, many or name a class of expanded clone.

D gene: .
J gene: TRBJ1-6
clone size: .
V gene: TRBV19
CDR3 DNA: TGTGCCAGTAGTTCAACAGGGAATTCACCCCTCCACTTT
CDR3 protein: CASSSTGNSPLHF

D gene: .
J gene: TRBJ2-7
clone size: once
V gene: TRBV5-1
CDR3 DNA: TGCGCCAGCACCCCGGGGTCAAGGATCTACGAGCAGTACTTC
CDR3 protein: CASTPGSRIYEQYF

D gene: .
J gene: TRBJ1-4
clone size: .
V gene: TRBV5-1
CDR3 DNA: TGCGCCAGCAGCATTGGGCGGGGTGAAAAACTGTTTTTT
CDR3 protein: CASSIGRGEKLFF

D gene: TRBD1
J gene: TRBJ1-5
clone size: once
V gene: TRBV27
CDR3 DNA: TGTGCCAGCAGTTTAGGAGGGACAGGGGGCAATCAGCCCCAGCATTTT
CDR3 protein: CASSLGGTGGNQPQHF

D gene: .
J gene: TRBJ1-2
clone size: .
V gene: TRBV7-2
CDR3 DNA: TGTGCCAGCAGCTTAGCCGTGGACATTCGAGTTTATGGCTACACCTTC
CDR3 protein: CASSLAVDIRVYGYTF

D gene: TRBD1
J gene: TRBJ1-2
clone size: .
V gene: TRBV29-1
CDR3 DNA: TGCAGCACAGGACAGGCCGAGGGCTATGGCTACACCTTC
CDR3 protein: CSTGQAEGYGYTF

D gene: .
J gene: TRBJ1-2
clone size: .
V gene: TRBV5-4
CDR3 DNA: TGTGCCAGCAGCTTGCCAGGGCGGTATGGCTACACCTTC
CDR3 protein: CASSLPGRYGYTF

D gene: TRBD2
J gene: TRBJ2-7
clone size: .
V gene: TRBV10-2
CDR3 DNA: TGCGCCAGCAGTGAGTCGTACGGGGGGGCTAGCTACGAGCAGTACTTC
CDR3 protein: CASSESYGGASYEQYF

D gene: .
J gene: TRBJ1-6
clone size: .
V gene: TRBV21-1
CDR3 DNA: TGTGCCAGTACCAAGGGGGCAGTTAGGTTGAGCTCCTATAATTCACCCCTCCACTTT
CDR3 protein: CASTKGAVRLSSYNSPLHF

D gene: TRBD1
J gene: TRBJ1-1
clone size: .
V gene: TRBV11-3
CDR3 DNA: TGTGCCAGCAGTCGAGGGGGACAGGTCAACACTGAAGCTTTCTTT
CDR3 protein: CASSRGGQVNTEAFF

D gene: TRBD1
J gene: TRBJ1-1
clone size: .
V gene: TRBV11-1
CDR3 DNA: TGTGCCAGCAGTCGGCAGGGGGACACTGAAGCTTTCTTT
CDR3 protein: CASSRQGDTEAFF

D gene: .
J gene: TRBJ1-3
clone size: few
V gene: TRBV4-1
CDR3 DNA: TGCGCCAGCAGCCAAGATCGAGACAGCGCCGCATCAAACACCATATATTTT
CDR3 protein: CASSQDRDSAASNTIYF

D gene: .
J gene: TRBJ1-2
clone size: .
V gene: TRBV6-6
CDR3 DNA: TGTGCCAGCAGTAATCTCCGACAGAACTATGGCTACACCTTC
CDR3 protein: CASSNLRQNYGYTF

D gene: TRBD1
J gene: TRBJ1-2
clone size: many
V gene: TRBV6-5
CDR3 DNA: TGTGCCAGCAGAACCGGGACAGATGGCTACACCTTC
CDR3 protein: CASRTGTDGYTF

D gene: .
J gene: TRBJ1-1
clone size: .
V gene: TRBV19
CDR3 DNA: TGTGCCAGTAGTACCACAGGGTTGAACACTGAAGCTTTCTTT
CDR3 protein: CASSTTGLNTEAFF

D gene: .
J gene: TRBJ2-7
clone size: .
V gene: TRBV5-4
CDR3 DNA: TGTGCCAGCAGCTTGGCGGGGCGGGGAAGGAACGAGCAGTACTTC
CDR3 protein: CASSLAGRGRNEQYF

D gene: .
J gene: TRBJ1-5
clone size: few
V gene: TRBV28
CDR3 DNA: TGTGCCAGCAGTTTGGAGTTTGTGGCAGGACACTACCGGAGCAATCAGCCCCAGCATTTT
CDR3 protein: CASSLEFVAGHYRSNQPQHF

D gene: .
J gene: TRBJ2-7
clone size: few
V gene: TRBV7-9
CDR3 DNA: TGTGCCAGCAGCTTATCGATCGCTAAACCGGGAACTTCGTACTTC
CDR3 protein: CASSLSIAKPGTSYF

D gene: .
J gene: TRBJ1-1
clone size: .
V gene: TRBV5-1
CDR3 DNA: TGCGCCAGCAGGCGGTCCGGAGACACTGAAGCTTTCTTT
CDR3 protein: CASRRSGDTEAFF

D gene: TRBD1
J gene: TRBJ2-1
clone size: .
V gene: TRBV3-1/TRBV3-2
CDR3 DNA: TGTGCCAGCAGCCAACCGGACAGGGTCTCGGGGCAGTTCTTC
CDR3 protein: CASSQPDRVSGQFF

D gene: TRBD1
J gene: TRBJ2-1
clone size: once
V gene: TRBV18
CDR3 DNA: TGTGCCAGCTCACCACCGCGACAGGGGGTCAATGAGCAGTTCTTC
CDR3 protein: CASSPPRQGVNEQFF

D gene: TRBD1
J gene: TRBJ1-1
clone size: few
V gene: TRBV27
CDR3 DNA: TGTGCCAGCAGTTTACGGCCCCTGGGACAGGGACTGAACACTGAAGCTTTCTTT
CDR3 protein: CASSLRPLGQGLNTEAFF

D gene: .
J gene: TRBJ2-3
clone size: .
V gene: TRBV19
CDR3 DNA: TGTGCCAGTAGTATGACAGGTCCCACAGATACGCAGTATTTT
CDR3 protein: CASSMTGPTDTQYF

D gene: .
J gene: TRBJ1-1
clone size: .
V gene: TRBV9
CDR3 DNA: TGTGCCAGCAGCGTATTAGCCAACACTGAAGCTTTCTTT
CDR3 protein: CASSVLANTEAFF

D gene: TRBD1
J gene: TRBJ1-6
clone size: few
V gene: TRBV6-6
CDR3 DNA: TGTGCCAGCAGTCGGAGCCGGACTTGGGACAGGGTGACACCCCTCCACTTT
CDR3 protein: CASSRSRTWDRVTPLHF

D gene: .
J gene: TRBJ2-7
clone size: .
V gene: TRBV21-1
CDR3 DNA: TGTGCCAGCAGCAAAGGGCAACAGAATCCTCACTCCTACGAGCAGTACTTC
CDR3 protein: CASSKGQQNPHSYEQYF

D gene: TRBD1
J gene: TRBJ2-3
clone size: .
V gene: TRBV7-2
CDR3 DNA: TGTGCCAGCAGCTTAGAAAGTTTGGCAGGGGGTAGGGATACGCAGTATTTT
CDR3 protein: CASSLESLAGGRDTQYF

D gene: .
J gene: TRBJ1-3
clone size: .
V gene: TRBV3-1/TRBV3-2
CDR3 DNA: TGTGCCAGCAGGCAGGGCCTTGGAAACACCATATATTTT
CDR3 protein: CASRQGLGNTIYF

D gene: .
J gene: TRBJ1-2
clone size: .
V gene: TRBV5-1
CDR3 DNA: TGCGCCAGCAGTTACGGGGACATCGGACCGGGCTACACCTTC
CDR3 protein: CASSYGDIGPGYTF

D gene: TRBD1
J gene: TRBJ2-5
clone size: .
V gene: TRBV10-1
CDR3 DNA: TGCGCCAGCAGCCGGGACAGGGTTGGACAAGAGACCCAGTACTTC
CDR3 protein: CASSRDRVGQETQYF

D gene: TRBD1
J gene: TRBJ2-5
clone size: .
V gene: TRBV4-2
CDR3 DNA: TGTGCCAGCAGCCAAACCGGGACAGGGGGGAAGACCCAGTACTTC
CDR3 protein: CASSQTGTGGKTQYF

D gene: TRBD1
J gene: TRBJ1-5
clone size: few
V gene: TRBV28
CDR3 DNA: TGTGCCAGCAGTCTACCGGGACAGGGGGCAACTCAGCCCCAGCATTTT
CDR3 protein: CASSLPGQGATQPQHF

D gene: .
J gene: TRBJ2-5
clone size: .
V gene: TRBV18
CDR3 DNA: TGTGCCAGCTCACCACCGAACAGTCAAGAGACCCAGTACTTC
CDR3 protein: CASSPPNSQETQYF

D gene: .
J gene: TRBJ1-1
clone size: .
V gene: TRBV2
CDR3 DNA: TGTGCCAGCAGGTTCCTCGAGACGGGCACTGAAGCTTTCTTT
CDR3 protein: CASRFLETGTEAFF

D gene: TRBD2
J gene: TRBJ2-5
clone size: .
V gene: TRBV28
CDR3 DNA: TGTGCCAGCAGTGATCCCGGGACTAGCTGGGAGACCCAGTACTTC
CDR3 protein: CASSDPGTSWETQYF

D gene: TRBD1
J gene: TRBJ1-1
clone size: .
V gene: TRBV18
CDR3 DNA: TGTGCCAGCTCACAGACAGGGGGCACTGAAGCTTTCTTT
CDR3 protein: CASSQTGGTEAFF

D gene: .
J gene: TRBJ1-2
clone size: .
V gene: TRBV10-3
CDR3 DNA: TGTGCCATCAGTGGCCGGGGGGCTCGTAAGAATGGCTACACCTTC
CDR3 protein: CAISGRGARKNGYTF

D gene: .
J gene: TRBJ2-1
clone size: .
V gene: TRBV7-2
CDR3 DNA: TGTGCCAGCAGCTCCTCGACGGGTCCGTTGTCCTACAATGAGCAGTTCTTC
CDR3 protein: CASSSSTGPLSYNEQFF

D gene: TRBD2
J gene: TRBJ2-4
clone size: .
V gene: TRBV11-2
CDR3 DNA: TGTGCCAGCAGCTTGGGACTATCTAGCATTCAGTACTTC
CDR3 protein: CASSLGLSSIQYF

D gene: TRBD2
J gene: TRBJ2-1
clone size: .
V gene: TRBV29-1
CDR3 DNA: TGCAGCGTTGAGACTAGCGGGGGGCCTGCGGATGAGCAGTTCTTC
CDR3 protein: CSVETSGGPADEQFF

D gene: .
J gene: TRBJ1-2
clone size: .
V gene: TRBV6-5
CDR3 DNA: TGTGCCAGCAGTTACTCGGCCCCCGGGGTAGGATATGGCTACACCTTC
CDR3 protein: CASSYSAPGVGYGYTF

D gene: .
J gene: TRBJ2-7
clone size: .
V gene: TRBV6-5
CDR3 DNA: TGTGCCAGCAGTTACTCAGGGAGCTCCTACGAGCAGTACTTC
CDR3 protein: CASSYSGSSYEQYF

D gene: .
J gene: TRBJ1-1
clone size: .
V gene: TRBV5-1
CDR3 DNA: TGCGCCAGCAGCTTGGTAACGGGGAACACTGAAGCTTTCTTT
CDR3 protein: CASSLVTGNTEAFF

D gene: .
J gene: TRBJ1-6
clone size: .
V gene: TRBV10-1
CDR3 DNA: TGCGCCAGCAACTCGGACATGAATTCACCCCTCCACTTT
CDR3 protein: CASNSDMNSPLHF

D gene: .
J gene: TRBJ1-1
clone size: .
V gene: TRBV5-1
CDR3 DNA: TGCGCCAGCAGCCAGGGTGTAAACACTGAAGCTTTCTTT
CDR3 protein: CASSQGVNTEAFF

D gene: TRBD2
J gene: TRBJ2-5
clone size: .
V gene: TRBV3-1/TRBV3-2
CDR3 DNA: TGTGCCAGCAGCCGCAGTGGGAGGGTCGGAGAGACCCAGTACTTC
CDR3 protein: CASSRSGRVGETQYF

D gene: TRBD2
J gene: TRBJ2-1
clone size: .
V gene: TRBV3-1/TRBV3-2
CDR3 DNA: TGTGCCAGCAGCCCAATCGCCGTTCTAGCGGGGTACAATGAGCAGTTCTTC
CDR3 protein: CASSPIAVLAGYNEQFF

D gene: .
J gene: TRBJ1-5
clone size: .
V gene: TRBV12-3/TRBV12-4
CDR3 DNA: TGTGCCAGCAGTTTAAATGTCGAGCCCCAGCATTTT
CDR3 protein: CASSLNVEPQHF

D gene: TRBD1
J gene: TRBJ1-5
clone size: few
V gene: TRBV4-2
CDR3 DNA: TGTGCCAGCAGCCAACAGACAGGGGGTAGCAATCAGCCCCAGCATTTT
CDR3 protein: CASSQQTGGSNQPQHF

D gene: .
J gene: TRBJ2-7
clone size: .
V gene: TRBV5-1
CDR3 DNA: TGCGCCAGTCGAGCCCTGATTAATGCGGGATCAGCATCCTACGAGCAGTACTTC
CDR3 protein: CASRALINAGSASYEQYF

D gene: .
J gene: TRBJ2-7
clone size: .
V gene: TRBV29-1
CDR3 DNA: TGCAGCGTTGAGCTACAGGGATCTGGGCAGTACTTC
CDR3 protein: CSVELQGSGQYF

D gene: TRBD1
J gene: TRBJ1-1
clone size: .
V gene: TRBV27
CDR3 DNA: TGTGCCAGCAGTTACAGGGGGCTCATCACTGAAGCTTTCTTT
CDR3 protein: CASSYRGLITEAFF

D gene: .
J gene: TRBJ2-2
clone size: .
V gene: TRBV11-3
CDR3 DNA: TGTGCCAGCAGCCAGAGGGCCGGGACACCGACCACCGGGGAGCTGTTTTTT
CDR3 protein: CASSQRAGTPTTGELFF

D gene: .
J gene: TRBJ1-4
clone size: .
V gene: TRBV14
CDR3 DNA: TGTGCCAGCAGCCTCTTGGGAGCGGCTAATGAAAAACTGTTTTTT
CDR3 protein: CASSLLGAANEKLFF

D gene: TRBD1
J gene: TRBJ1-1
clone size: .
V gene: TRBV4-2
CDR3 DNA: TGTGCCAGCAGCCAACCGGGACAGGGGTACACTGAAGCTTTCTTT
CDR3 protein: CASSQPGQGYTEAFF

D gene: TRBD1
J gene: TRBJ2-5
clone size: .
V gene: TRBV18
CDR3 DNA: TGTGCCAGCTCACACCCCGGGACAGGGGGGGAGACCCAGTACTTC
CDR3 protein: CASSHPGTGGETQYF

D gene: TRBD1
J gene: TRBJ1-2
clone size: .
V gene: TRBV9
CDR3 DNA: TGTGCCAGCAGCGCTGGCCCAGGACAGGGCTCCTATGGCTACACCTTC
CDR3 protein: CASSAGPGQGSYGYTF

D gene: .
J gene: TRBJ1-1
clone size: .
V gene: TRBV19
CDR3 DNA: TGTGCCAGTAAACTCCTGGTCTCGAACACTGAAGCTTTCTTT
CDR3 protein: CASKLLVSNTEAFF

D gene: .
J gene: TRBJ1-6
clone size: .
V gene: TRBV7-9
CDR3 DNA: TGTGCCAGCAGCTCCAGGGATTCACCCCTCCACTTT
CDR3 protein: CASSSRDSPLHF

D gene: .
J gene: TRBJ2-3
clone size: .
V gene: TRBV12-5
CDR3 DNA: TGTGCTAGTGGGCGCGGGAGCACAGATACGCAGTATTTT
CDR3 protein: CASGRGSTDTQYF